This is a list of T cell receptor beta chains from one sample in a study of early T cells in non-severe SARS-CoV-2 infection. TCRdb re-called the 5' RACE reads through MiXCR, storing one row per CDR3 protein. In the table there are some 48,000 distinct CDR3 sequences, more than 5.5% of which are singletons. Specimen: whole blood, collected at baseline. These receptor sequences come from an adult who was a healthcare worker with PCR-confirmed SARS-CoV-2 infection or an uninfected control (not recorded which). Both conserved end residues are part of each CDR3. D genes are given only for firm matches. Clone size is not always given. Where it is, it says once, few, many or a class for expanded clones.

j_call d_call v_call clone_size cdr3_nt cdr3_aa
TRBJ2-2 TRBD2 TRBV5-1 many TGCGCCAGCAGCTTGGCCACTGGCGGGAGGCGGCGGACCGGGGAGCTGTTTTTT CASSLATGGRRRTGELFF
TRBJ1-5 - TRBV25-1 many TGTGCCAGCAGTGCATCGGGGGAGGGCGGCCCCCAGCATTTT CASSASGEGGPQHF
TRBJ1-2 - TRBV30 few TGTGCCTGGAGTGACCGGCATGGCTACACCTTC CAWSDRHGYTF
TRBJ2-3 - TRBV7-3 few TGTGCCAGCAGCTCCCAGGGCGGCAAGGCAGATACGCAGTATTTT CASSSQGGKADTQYF
TRBJ1-1 TRBD1 TRBV12-3/TRBV12-4 many TGTGCCAGCAGCCAACTACAGGGGACAGCTTTCTTT CASSQLQGTAFF
TRBJ1-2 - TRBV20-1 many TGCAGTGCTAGGGACCGATTCCTCTATGGCTACACCTTC CSARDRFLYGYTF
TRBJ2-5 TRBD2 TRBV27 - TGTGCCAGCAGTTCAAGCGGGAAAGAGACCCAGTACTTC CASSSSGKETQYF
TRBJ1-2 - TRBV6-1 - TGTGCCAGCAGTGAATACTTGACAGAGAGCTATGGCTACACCTTC CASSEYLTESYGYTF
TRBJ2-5 TRBD2 TRBV7-9 - TGTGCCAGCAGCTTAGGATCGGGGGGACTCCAAGAGACCCAGTACTTC CASSLGSGGLQETQYF
TRBJ1-5 - TRBV20-1 - TGCAGTGCTACAGGAGGGAGCAATCAGCCCCAGCATTTT CSATGGSNQPQHF
TRBJ2-3 - TRBV11-2 - TGTGCCAGCAGCTTGCTTTTAACAGATACGCAGTATTTT CASSLLLTDTQYF
TRBJ1-1 - TRBV6-2/TRBV6-3 - TGTGCCAGCAGCCCCGAGACAGTAACTGAAGCTTTCTTT CASSPETVTEAFF
TRBJ2-3 TRBD2 TRBV7-6 many TGTGCCAGCAGCTTATCGCCCCTAGCGGGAGTGACAGATACGCAGTATTTT CASSLSPLAGVTDTQYF
TRBJ2-7 - TRBV2 many TGTGCCAGCAGTTTATCTCCCTTGCAGCCATCGTCCTACGAGCAGTACTTC CASSLSPLQPSSYEQYF
TRBJ2-7 TRBD1 TRBV3-1 many TGTGCCAGCAGCCAGAAGACAGGGTCAGGCTCCTACGAGCAGTACTTC CASSQKTGSGSYEQYF
TRBJ1-2 TRBD1 TRBV7-6 many TGTGCCAGCAGCGCGGGGACAGGGGACTATGGCTACACCTTC CASSAGTGDYGYTF
TRBJ2-3 - TRBV18 - TGTGCCAGCTCACCCAGGGACAACACAGATACGCAGTTTTTT CASSPRDNTDTQFF
TRBJ2-7 - TRBV20-1 many TGCAGTGCTAGAGATCGCCGGAGCTTTTACGAGCAGTACTTC CSARDRRSFYEQYF
TRBJ2-5 TRBD2 TRBV27 many TGTGCCAGCAGTCCCTGGTCGGGGGGACGAGGGGAGACCCAGTACTTC CASSPWSGGRGETQYF
TRBJ2-7 - TRBV11-2 many TGTGCCAGCAGCTTAGCCCCGGGGCGAGGCTACGAGCAGTACTTC CASSLAPGRGYEQYF
TRBJ1-3 - TRBV7-2 few TGTGCCAGCAGCGCCGCCAACTCTGGAAACACCATATATTTT CASSAANSGNTIYF
TRBJ1-2 - TRBV28 - TGTGCCAGCAGTGGACAGAACTATGGCTACACCTTC CASSGQNYGYTF
TRBJ2-1 - TRBV27 few TGTGCCAGCAGTGCAATCATGGGAAACGTCTATGAGCAGTTCTTC CASSAIMGNVYEQFF
TRBJ2-5 - TRBV24-1 - TGTGCCACCAGTGATTGGCGCGGGGGCCGGGAGACCCAGTACTTC CATSDWRGGRETQYF
TRBJ1-2 - TRBV2 many TGTGCCAGCAGCACTCCAGGGTCGGCTGGCTACACCTTC CASSTPGSAGYTF